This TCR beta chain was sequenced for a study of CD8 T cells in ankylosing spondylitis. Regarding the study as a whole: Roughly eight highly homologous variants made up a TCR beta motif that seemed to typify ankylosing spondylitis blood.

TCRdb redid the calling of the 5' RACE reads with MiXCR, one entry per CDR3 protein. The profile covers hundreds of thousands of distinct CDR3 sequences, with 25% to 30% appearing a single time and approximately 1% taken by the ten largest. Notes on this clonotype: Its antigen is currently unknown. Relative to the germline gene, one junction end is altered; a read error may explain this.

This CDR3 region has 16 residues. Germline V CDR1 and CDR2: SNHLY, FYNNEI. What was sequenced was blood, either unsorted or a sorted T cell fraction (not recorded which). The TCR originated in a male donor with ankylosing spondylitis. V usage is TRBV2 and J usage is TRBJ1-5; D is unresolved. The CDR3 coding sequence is TGCGCCAGCAGTGAAGCGAACCGATATAGCAATCAGCCCCAGCATTTT. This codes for CASSEANRYSNQPQHF. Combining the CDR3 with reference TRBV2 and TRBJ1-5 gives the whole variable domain EPEVTQTPSHQVTQMGQEVILRCVPISNHLYFYWYRQILGQKVEFLVSFYNNEISEKSEIFDDQFSVERPDGSNFTLKIRSTKLEDSAMYFCASSEANRYSNQPQHFGDGTRLSIL.